The 24 T cell receptor beta chains below were found in one sample sequenced in a study of beta chain features in type 1 diabetes (dated by TCRdb to between 2017 and 2018). To prepare the library, the immunoSEQ multiplex PCR assay was applied. The entire amount of isolated RNA was reverse transcribed using the High Capacity cDNA Reverse Transcription Kit, so the sequenced TCRB transcripts were expressed ones. Sourced from immuneACCESS, this table was stored by TCRdb with only in-frame sequences that have V and J called. A share of the clones is absent; for the studies checked, an unresolved V gene accounts for under half, and the remainder has no known explanation. The sample table records 300,000 to 350,000 clones; around 20% of these occur just once. The top ten clones comprise 0.044% of the sample. The sequenced sample consisted of naive CD4+ T cells from blood. The cell subset or site label, read with the paper, signifies: true naive CD4+ T cells. The receptors here all came from a woman younger than 35 in good health.

The J gene is TRBJ2-1, the V gene TRBV6-4; 11 bases fit TRBD2. Per germline, CDR1 MRHNA and CDR2 SNTAGT. V shed 5 bases and J 7 bases; nucleotides not matched to a gene: 4. The length of the CDR3 is 14 residues. The CDR3 region is CASSPRTSGNEQFF. The DNA of the CDR3 is TGTGCCAGCAGTCCAAGGACTAGCGGGAATGAGCAGTTCTTC.

The CDR3 bases are TGTGCCACCAGCAGAGACCAAGCCAGACTTACCGGGGAGCTGTTTTTT. It yields the protein CATSRDQARLTGELFF. The chain couples TRBV15 to TRBJ2-2; unclear D gene. V lost 0 bases and J 5 bases, leaving 13 bases between the germline ends. The CDR3 length is 16 residues. Germline V CDR1 and CDR2: LNHNV, YYDKDF (reference sequence). Variable domain in full (rest from reference TRBV15 and TRBJ2-2): DAMVIQNPRYQVTQFGKPVTLSCSQTLNHNVMYWYQQKSSQAPKLLFHYYDKDFNNEADTPDNFQSRRPNTSFCFLDIRSPGLGDTAMYLCATSRDQARLTGELFFGEGSRLTVL.

The count of this clone is one. The V call is TRBV5-1, the J call TRBJ1-3; D may be TRBD1 (6 bases). Germline values: CDR1 SGHRS, CDR2 YFSETQ. CDR3 size: 15 residues. The V end lost 0 bases, the J end lost 3 bases, and 10 bases lay between the germline ends. Written as DNA, the CDR3 is TGCGCCAGCAGCTTGGACGGGGGGCGTGGAAACACCATATATTTT. As protein: CASSLDGGRGNTIYF.

The V gene is TRBV30, the J gene TRBJ1-2; no clear D. V was clipped by 0 bases and J by 8 bases, with 10 bases between them. Germline loops: CDR1 GTSNPN, CDR2 SVGIG (reference sequence). The CDR3 spans 12 residues. This CDR3 is CAWSVGWEGYTF. CDR3 DNA sequence: TGTGCCTGGAGTGTAGGGTGGGAGGGCTACACCTTC.

V gene TRBV18 combines with J gene TRBJ2-3, with a weak D call TRBD1 (6 bases). The V and J ends lost 0 bases and 7 bases respectively, with 11 bases between them. From germline, CDR1 is KGHSH and CDR2 LQKENI. The CDR3 has 14 amino acids. This CDR3 is CASSPPRDTHTQYF. The CDR3, as DNA: TGTGCCAGCTCACCACCCAGGGACACCCATACGCAGTATTTT.

This clone was detected only a few times. DNA of the CDR3: TGTGCCAGTAGTATCGAGCGGCGTCGAACGTTCCCAGATACGCAGTATTTT. It translates to CASSIERRRTFPDTQYF. The gene calls are TRBV19 and TRBJ2-3; possible D gene TRBD2, 5 bases. CDR3 length: 17 residues. V gave up 3 bases and J gave up 4 bases, with 20 bases separating them. Germline values: CDR1 LNHDA, CDR2 SQIVND (reference sequence). Based on the CDR3 plus reference TRBV19 and TRBJ2-3, the full variable domain is DGGITQSPKYLFRKEGQNVTLSCEQNLNHDAMYWYRQDPGQGLRLIYYSQIVNDFQKGDIAEGYSVSREKKESFPLTVTSAQKNPTAFYLCASSIERRRTFPDTQYFGPGTRLTVL.

The V and J genes are TRBV11-2 and TRBJ2-3; 10 positions match TRBD2. Germline loops: CDR1 SGHAT, CDR2 FQNNGV. The ends lost 4 bases at V and 6 bases at J; junction bases unmatched: 10. The CDR3 consists of 16 residues. Here the CDR3 reads CASSSLAGAIGDTQYF. As DNA, the CDR3 is TGTGCCAGCAGCTCGCTAGCGGGGGCCATTGGTGATACGCAGTATTTT.

V and J are TRBV23-1 and TRBJ2-6; possible D gene TRBD1, 6 bases. TRBV23-1 has ORF status, its function being uncertain. There are 18 residues in the CDR3. The V end was cut by 3 bases, the J end by 0 bases, with 15 bases between. The DNA of the CDR3 is TGCGCCAGCAGTCATCAGGGACATTATTTCTCTGGGGCCAACGTCCTGACTTTC. It codes for CASSHQGHYFSGANVLTF.

This clone has a handful of counts. The chain combines TRBV25-1 with TRBJ2-1; D uncertain. This CDR3 has 13 residues. The ends were cut back, 6 bases at V and 6 bases at J, with 12 bases in the middle. In germline, CDR1 is MGHDK, CDR2 SYGVNS. The CDR3 protein is CASSSEPPNEQFF. The CDR3 region has the DNA TGTGCCAGCAGCTCCGAGCCCCCCAATGAGCAGTTCTTC.

The chain couples TRBV2 to TRBJ1-2, with a possible D match to TRBD1 (5 bases). The CDR3 is 13 residues long. The V and J ends lost 7 bases and 2 bases respectively, with 11 bases between them. The V gene's germline CDR1 is SNHLY and CDR2 FYNNEI. The CDR3, as DNA: TGTGCCAGCAAGGAGGGGCAGAACTATGGCTACACCTTC. It encodes CASKEGQNYGYTF.

Regarding this clone: Germline is not matched at one junction end, which may reflect a read error. The chain is built from TRBV30 and TRBJ1-1; the D is unclear. The CDR3 is 14 amino acids. Germline loops: CDR1 GTSNPN, CDR2 SVGIG (reference sequence). This CDR3 reads CAWSVQGLNTKAFF. The CDR3 nucleotides are TGTGCCTGGAGTGTACAAGGATTGAACACTAAAGCTTTCTTT.

The chain carries TRBV29-1 and TRBJ1-2; 12 bases are a match to TRBD1. Trimming at V came to 5 bases and at J to 7 bases, leaving 8 bases not matched to a gene. The V gene's germline CDR1 is SQVTM and CDR2 ANQGSEA. This CDR3 comprises 14 residues. The CDR3 protein is CSVTGTGGESGYTF. In DNA, the CDR3 is TGCAGCGTTACCGGGACAGGGGGCGAAAGTGGCTACACCTTC. The complete variable domain, with remaining parts taken from reference TRBV29-1 and TRBJ1-2, reads SAVISQKPSRDICQRGTSLTIQCQVDSQVTMMFWYRQQPGQSLTLIATANQGSEATYESGFVIDKFPISRPNLTFSTLTVSNMSPEDSSIYLCSVTGTGGESGYTFGSGTRLTVV.

The chain couples TRBV5-4 to TRBJ1-3, with unresolved D. Per the germline V gene, CDR1 is SGHNT and CDR2 is YYREEE (reference sequence). CDR3 size: 15 residues. Deletions cut 4 bases from V and 1 base from J, with 12 bases between. CDR3 in amino acids: CASSLGSGSGNTIYF. As DNA, the CDR3 is TGTGCCAGCAGCCTCGGCTCCGGGTCTGGAAACACCATATATTTT.

This clone has only a few counts. V is TRBV19 and J is TRBJ1-6; tentatively, D is TRBD1 (5 bases). Per the germline V gene, CDR1 is LNHDA and CDR2 is SQIVND (reference sequence). V lost 2 bases and J lost 7, with 9 bases in between. This CDR3 spans 14 amino acids. The DNA for the CDR3 is TGTGCCAGTAGTATACAGGGAGGAAATTCACCCCTCCACTTT. As protein: CASSIQGGNSPLHF. Full variable domain (remainder filled in from reference TRBV19 and TRBJ1-6): DGGITQSPKYLFRKEGQNVTLSCEQNLNHDAMYWYRQDPGQGLRLIYYSQIVNDFQKGDIAEGYSVSREKKESFPLTVTSAQKNPTAFYLCASSIQGGNSPLHFGNGTRLTVT.

This clone was recorded a few times. The chain couples TRBV7-9 to TRBJ1-1; D may be TRBD1 (6 bases). CDR3 length: 15 amino acids. V was cut by 0 bases and J by 5 bases, with 13 bases left in between. Germline V gives CDR1 SEHNR, CDR2 FQNEAQ (reference sequence). CDR3 in DNA: TGTGCCAGCAGCTTAGCAATTGGGGGCGGAACTGAAGCTTTCTTT. Translation gives CASSLAIGGGTEAFF.

The table lists this clone with a few counts. The V call is TRBV9, the J call TRBJ2-2, with 11 bases matching TRBD2. The CDR3 spans 16 residues. V dropped 2 bases and J dropped 2; count of bases not matched to a gene: 2. In germline, CDR1 is SGDLS, CDR2 YYNGEE. CDR3 residues: CASSVLAGGNTGELFF. The CDR3 DNA follows: TGTGCCAGCAGCGTTCTAGCGGGGGGAAACACCGGGGAGCTGTTTTTT.

The CDR3 DNA reads TGTGCCAGCAGCTTAGATTTCTGGAACACTGAAGCTTTCTTT. Translating it yields CASSLDFWNTEAFF. The rearrangement links TRBV11-2 to TRBJ1-1; D remains unclear. V shed 0 bases and J shed 1 base, with 6 bases lying between them. This CDR3 has 14 amino acids. Germline V CDR1 and CDR2: SGHAT, FQNNGV. Using reference TRBV11-2 and TRBJ1-1 for the parts outside the CDR3, the full variable domain is EAGVAQSPRYKIIEKRQSVAFWCNPISGHATLYWYQQILGQGPKLLIQFQNNGVVDDSQLPKDRFSAERLKGVDSTLKIQPAKLEDSAVYLCASSLDFWNTEAFFGQGTRLTVV.

This clone was seen only a few times. The chain combines TRBV19 with TRBJ2-1, with TRBD1 matching over 7 bases. Germline V gene lookup returns CDR1 LNHDA and CDR2 SQIVND (reference sequence). J lost 10 bases, V lost 3 bases, and 6 bases had no gene match. This CDR3 spans 13 amino acids. CDR3 amino acids: CASSIEGAGEQFF. DNA for the CDR3: TGTGCCAGTAGTATTGAGGGGGCAGGGGAGCAGTTCTTC.

J is TRBJ1-1 and V is TRBV7-9; D perhaps matches TRBD1 (6 bases). Germline V CDR1 and CDR2: SEHNR, FQNEAQ (reference sequence). Between the trimmed V and J ends, which lost 2 bases and 11 bases, there was a span of 18 bases. This CDR3 comprises 14 residues. This CDR3 is CASSLQGTDFAAFF. The CDR3, as DNA: TGTGCCAGCAGCTTACAGGGGACGGACTTCGCTGCTTTCTTT.

The chain is built from TRBV29-1 and TRBJ1-5; possible D gene TRBD1, 6 bases. Germline V gives CDR1 SQVTM, CDR2 ANQGSEA. Trimming took off 6 bases at V and 7 bases at J, with 13 bases between the two ends. The CDR3 is 12 amino acids. In DNA form, the CDR3 reads TGCAGCGTGGGGACACCCCCCCAGCCCCAGCATTTT. Protein: CSVGTPPQPQHF.

V gene TRBV5-1 combines with J gene TRBJ2-1, with D possibly matching TRBD2 (6 bases). The CDR3 spans 15 residues. Germline V gene data show CDR1 as SGHRS and CDR2 as YFSETQ. Trimming removed 0 bases at V and 2 bases at J, with 9 bases between. This CDR3 reads CASSLDGSTYNEQFF. CDR3 in DNA: TGCGCCAGCAGCTTGGACGGGAGCACCTACAATGAGCAGTTCTTC.

The J gene is TRBJ2-1, the V gene TRBV11-2, with D maybe TRBD1 (6 bases). The CDR3 has 12 amino acids. The ends were cut back, 5 bases at V and 8 bases at J, with 10 bases in the middle. From germline, CDR1 is SGHAT and CDR2 FQNNGV. Here the CDR3 reads CASSAQGYEQFF. The DNA of the CDR3 is TGTGCCAGCAGCGCACAGGGTTATGAGCAGTTCTTC.

A single count supports this clone. The chain links TRBV5-1 to TRBJ2-1; 10 nucleotides agree with TRBD2. Germline CDR1 SGHRS, CDR2 YFSETQ. After removal of 5 bases from V and 7 bases from J, the junction contained 9 bases not matched to a gene. CDR3 length equals 15 residues. CDR3 nucleotide sequence: TGCGCCAGCAGGGAGGGACTAGCGTCGGGGAATGAGCAGTTCTTC. This translates into CASREGLASGNEQFF.

Here the CDR3 DNA reads TGTGCCAGCAACCAGGGGAAGAACACTGAAGCTTTCTTT. Translated, it gives CASNQGKNTEAFF. V and J are TRBV5-4 and TRBJ1-1; maybe TRBD1 (6 bases). The germline V and J ends were trimmed by 6 bases and 1 base, with 10 bases remaining between them. The CDR3 sequence is 13 residues long. Germline V gives CDR1 SGHNT, CDR2 YYREEE (reference sequence).